The 12 T cell receptor beta chains given below trace back to one sample, sequenced in a study of beta chain features in type 1 diabetes. Every bit of the isolated RNA underwent reverse transcription, so sequencing read expressed TCRB transcripts. Only in-frame clones appear in the TCRdb table, and some are missing; sequencing was by immunoSEQ multiplex PCR. The table shows about 410,000 clones, with about 15% occurring only once. The specimen was naive CD4+ T cells from blood. Source of these receptors: a young man in good health.

The gene calls are TRBV6-5 and TRBJ2-2; D may be TRBD1 (6 bases). Germline CDR1 MNHEY, CDR2 SVGAGI. CDR3 size: 13 residues. The V gene lost 5 bases and the J gene lost 5 bases, with 9 bases spanning the gap. The CDR3 sequence is CASSRTVTGELFF. CDR3 nucleotides: TGTGCCAGCAGTCGGACAGTTACCGGGGAGCTGTTTTTT.

This clone occurred a few times. The J gene is TRBJ2-5, the V gene TRBV7-9; 9 bases are shared with TRBD2. From germline, CDR1 is SEHNR and CDR2 FQNEAQ (reference sequence). The length of the CDR3 is 14 residues. V was pared by 1 base and J by 5 bases, with 2 bases of the junction left unmatched. CDR3 sequence: CASSLDAGGETQYF. The CDR3, as DNA: TGTGCCAGCAGCTTAGACGCGGGAGGGGAGACCCAGTACTTC. The full variable domain, its missing parts supplied by reference TRBV7-9 and TRBJ2-5, is DTGVSQNPRHKITKRGQNVTFRCDPISEHNRLYWYRQTLGQGPEFLTYFQNEAQLEKSRLLSDRFSAERPKGSFSTLEIQRTEQGDSAMYLCASSLDAGGETQYFGPGTRLLVL.

This clone has only a few counts. The chain couples TRBV15 to TRBJ1-5; D unresolved. Germline CDR1 LNHNV, CDR2 YYDKDF (reference sequence). This CDR3 region has 13 residues. Trimming cost V 0 bases and J 11 bases, with 11 bases left between them. CDR3 nucleotides: TGTGCCACCAGCAGAGATCGGGGAGAGGCCCAGCATTTT. Its translation is CATSRDRGEAQHF.

In its sample, this clone was seen many times. In nucleotides, the CDR3 is TGTGCAAGTCGCTTAAATTCATATGAGCAGTTCTTC. The encoded protein is CASRLNSYEQFF. The genes are TRBV12-2 and TRBJ2-1; TRBD1, the table's D call, lacks a check against the DNA. TRBV12-2 is classified as a pseudogene. The CDR3 contains 12 residues.

The rearrangement links TRBV15 to TRBJ2-1; the match to TRBD2 covers 10 bases. The CDR3 length is 15 residues. Germline assignment: CDR1 LNHNV and CDR2 YYDKDF (reference sequence). The ends lost 4 bases at V and 4 bases at J; junction bases unmatched: 4. The CDR3 DNA reads TGTGCCACCAGCACACGGACTAGCGGATACAATGAGCAGTTCTTC. This encodes CATSTRTSGYNEQFF.

Many counts were recorded for this clone. The chain couples TRBV18 to TRBJ2-5; D gene ambiguous. Between the trimmed V and J ends, which lost 3 bases and 5 bases, there was a span of 4 bases. This CDR3 has 11 amino acids. The V gene's germline CDR1 is KGHSH and CDR2 LQKENI. CDR3 bases: TGTGCCAGCTCACCCTGGGAGACCCAGTACTTC. Translating gives CASSPWETQYF.

This clone was seen more than once but under ten times. The rearrangement uses TRBV19 and TRBJ2-1; 8 bases agree with TRBD2. This CDR3 is built from 11 residues. V lost 10 bases, J lost 6 bases, and 2 bases stayed unmatched. Germline V gene lookup returns CDR1 LNHDA and CDR2 SQIVND (reference sequence). The CDR3, as DNA: TGTGCCACCGGGACTAGCAATGAGCAGTTCTTC. This codes for CATGTSNEQFF.

Only a few counts were recorded for this clone. The rearrangement links TRBV4-1 to TRBJ1-5, with a tentative D call TRBD1 (6 bases). Germline V gene lookup returns CDR1 MGHRA and CDR2 YSYEKL. V was shortened by 1 base and J by 9 bases, with 16 bases between the two germline ends. This CDR3 is built from 15 residues. The CDR3 nucleotides read TGCGCCAGCAGCCAAGTTGAGTTAGGGGGACGGCCCCAGCATTTT. Translated: CASSQVELGGRPQHF.

This clone was recorded a few times. The CDR3 is CASSSESAYEQYV. DNA of the CDR3: TGTGCCAGCAGCTCGGAATCGGCCTACGAGCAGTACGTC. This chain uses TRBV7-4 with TRBJ2-7; the D is unclear. Trimming removed 4 bases from V and 2 bases from J, with 9 bases in between. Germline CDR1 SGHVT, CDR2 SQSDAQ. The CDR3 sequence is 13 residues long.

The chain is built from TRBV6-1 and TRBJ2-4; 8 bases are a match to TRBD1. Germline V CDR1 and CDR2: MNHNS, SASEGT. The CDR3 totals 17 residues. Trimming cost V 4 bases and J 3 bases; bases outside gene matches: 11. This CDR3 is CASSGRTGFRSKNIQYF. In DNA form, the CDR3 reads TGTGCCAGCAGTGGACGGACAGGGTTTCGGAGCAAAAACATTCAGTACTTC.

This clone was recorded a few times. V and J are TRBV30 and TRBJ2-1, with D hard to call. The germline V and J ends were trimmed by 4 bases and 5 bases, with 12 bases remaining between them. Germline CDR1 reads GTSNPN; CDR2 reads SVGIG (reference sequence). The CDR3 extends over 13 amino acids. The CDR3 sequence: CAWTHLVDNEQFF. In DNA form, the CDR3 reads TGTGCCTGGACGCATCTAGTAGACAATGAGCAGTTCTTC.

V usage is TRBV14 and J usage is TRBJ1-2; D call uncertain. There are 12 residues in the CDR3. Germline V gene sequence: CDR1 SGHDN, CDR2 FVKESK. The V end lost 0 bases, the J end lost 11 bases, and 10 bases lay between the germline ends. DNA for the CDR3: TGTGCCAGCAGCCAAGATCGGGTGCAATACACCTTC. The encoded protein is CASSQDRVQYTF.